The clone carrying this T cell receptor (beta chain) has only a few counts. The germline CDR1 and CDR2 sequences are MDHEN and SYDVKM. V dropped 3 bases and J dropped 4 bases, with 13 bases sitting between them. CDR3 length equals 14 residues. The source of the sample is a study of regulatory T cells in long-lasting Graves disease. Indicated time point: newly diagnosed GD, antithyroid drugs for less than 3 months. PBMC RNA served as the TCR library source. Investigators prepared the TCR beta libraries by applying iRepertoire HTBI primers and Arm-PCR of CDR3 regions. TCRdb reprocessed the multiplex PCR reads via MiXCR and lists one record per CDR3 protein. Among under 500,000 distinct CDR3 sequences listed, about 16% were seen once. These sequences were also reported in another study, on T cells in Graves' hyperthyroidism and ophthalmopathy. That work states: Together with thyroid ultrasound, orbital computed tomography, serum thyroxine and TRAb, clinical symptoms were used for diagnoses. The HTBI primer set was used in a first-round RT-PCR of the TCR CDR3. Most clonotypes expanded in thyroid above 0.001 were likewise present in blood.

The sample here was peripheral blood mononuclear cells (PBMCs), taken at new diagnosis, from a patient treated with antithyroid drugs. The chain recombines TRBV28 with TRBJ2-7; a possible D gene is TRBD1 (6 bases). The TCR originated in a woman under 40 with Graves disease. CDR3 DNA sequence: TGTGCCAGCAGTTTTGTCAGGGGTGTTTACGAGCAGTACTTC. It encodes CASSFVRGVYEQYF. The complete variable domain, with remaining parts taken from reference TRBV28 and TRBJ2-7, reads DVKVTQSSRYLVKRTGEKVFLECVQDMDHENMFWYRQDPGLGLRLIYFSYDVKMKEKGDIPEGYSVSREKKERFSLILESASTNQTSMYLCASSFVRGVYEQYFGPGTRLTVT.